This is a list of T cell receptor beta chains from one sample in a study of human T cells and chemical hapten exposure. A single record per CDR3 protein comes from TCRdb applying MiXCR to the RACE reads. Altogether 95,000 or so distinct CDR3 sequences are present, about an eighth being singletons, with the ten largest covering 3.2%. Sequencing was performed on whole blood, taken in connection with sensitization to the hapten diphenylcyclopropenone (DPC). Receptors originate from a woman aged 40 to 55 with alopecia areata. Some clones in this sample may be carry-over from other donors' samples. Both conserved end residues are trimmed from each CDR3.

V gene	J gene	CDR3 protein
TRBV6-2/TRBV6-3	TRBJ2-7	ASRPPGQVYEQY
TRBV7-2	TRBJ1-1	ASSLTGATEAF
TRBV20-1	TRBJ1-1	SASWENTEAF
TRBV4-2	TRBJ1-4	ASSQDARVANEKLF
TRBV10-3	TRBJ2-5	ATAHSFSPQGQETQY
TRBV19	TRBJ1-1	ASRRDRSMNTEAF
TRBV20-1	TRBJ2-7	SARRGTTSYEQY
TRBV11-2	TRBJ1-1	ASSHPPGNTEAF
TRBV16	TRBJ2-5	ASSPWTGEETQY
TRBV13	TRBJ1-1	ASRRVQQGGTEAF
TRBV6-5	TRBJ2-7	ATRGAYEQY
TRBV29-1	TRBJ2-1	SALSPGEQF
TRBV7-2	TRBJ2-7	ASSLSPRYYEQY
TRBV6-5	TRBJ2-7	ASSASGGAYEQY
TRBV7-9	TRBJ2-2	ASSFQGSTGELF
TRBV10-3	TRBJ2-1	AISESMGGSYNEQF
TRBV6-2/TRBV6-3	TRBJ1-5	ASRLGQTGALGNQPQH